Shown below are 5 T cell receptor beta chains from a single sample sequenced in a study of shared T cell receptors in the human thymus. Sequencing used immunoSEQ multiplex PCR; TCRdb keeps in-frame clones, though not all of them. The data hold 500,000 to 850,000 clones, with about 89% observed a single time. A further study also used this sample, focusing on human thymus T cells.

The specimen sequenced was thymocytes. Source of these receptors: a boy in the first two years of life with a congenital heart defect.

This clone appeared a single time. The chain couples TRBV7-2 to TRBJ2-7, with 10 bases that match TRBD2. Trimming took 1 base from V and 6 from J; bases not matched to a gene: 6. The CDR3 runs to 15 residues. Germline V gives CDR1 SGHTA, CDR2 FQGNSA. In DNA, the CDR3 is TGTGCCAGCAGCTTAGAGCGGGGGGGCCTGGTCGAGCAGTACTTC. Its protein product is CASSLERGGLVEQYF.

The chain combines TRBV19 with TRBJ1-5; D is unresolved. Trimming left V 3 bases short and J 2 bases short, with 8 bases between. The CDR3 has 14 residues. Per germline, CDR1 LNHDA and CDR2 SQIVND (reference sequence). The CDR3, as DNA: TGTGCCAGTAGTATTTCGTCAGGCAATCAGCCCCAGCATTTT. Its translation: CASSISSGNQPQHF. Filled out from reference TRBV19 and TRBJ1-5, the complete variable domain reads DGGITQSPKYLFRKEGQNVTLSCEQNLNHDAMYWYRQDPGQGLRLIYYSQIVNDFQKGDIAEGYSVSREKKESFPLTVTSAQKNPTAFYLCASSISSGNQPQHFGDGTRLSIL.

This clone has only one observation. This chain connects TRBV7-9 to TRBJ1-2; TRBD1 matches at 7 bases. V gave up 5 bases and J gave up 7 bases; unmatched junction bases: 10. The germline gives CDR1 SEHNR, CDR2 FQNEAQ (reference sequence). This CDR3 is 14 amino acids long. The CDR3 is CASSRTGSAFGYTF. The CDR3 region has the DNA TGTGCCAGCAGCCGGACAGGTTCGGCATTTGGCTACACCTTC.

This chain links TRBV5-6 with TRBJ2-1; D is unclear. V lost 4 bases and J lost 10, with 9 bases in between. Germline V CDR1 and CDR2: SGHDT, YYEEEE. The CDR3 length is 11 residues. The CDR3 DNA sequence: TGTGCCAGCAGCCAAAGCAGGGAGCAGTTCTTC. Its protein is CASSQSREQFF. Supplemented by reference TRBV5-6 and TRBJ2-1, the full variable domain reads DAGVTQSPTHLIKTRGQQVTLRCSPKSGHDTVSWYQQALGQGPQFIFQYYEEEERQRGNFPDRFSGHQFPNYSSELNVNALLLGDSALYLCASSQSREQFFGPGTRLTVL.

The table lists this clone with a few counts. V gene TRBV5-6 combines with J gene TRBJ1-3; D might be TRBD1 (5 bases). Trimming took off 4 bases at V and 0 bases at J, with 11 bases between the two ends. The CDR3 extends over 15 amino acids. In germline, CDR1 is SGHDT, CDR2 YYEEEE. CDR3 coding DNA: TGTGCCAGCAGCCGTCTACAGGACTCTGGAAACACCATATATTTT. The encoded protein is CASSRLQDSGNTIYF.